This T cell receptor beta chain was sequenced during a study of cytomegalovirus exposure and HLA in healthy donors. For the study at large: Researchers found that 81% of 350 to 500 genotyped donors fell within the Caucasian-associated ancestry cluster. Whole-study results and caveats: Donors belonging to an Asian-associated ancestry cluster reportedly showed fewer N-insertions in productive TCRs than the approximately 670-donor mean, according to what a later analysis found. The study found most TCR sequences rare, yet found some public TCRs in many donors.

Note on this clone: Its antigen is unknown.

The PCR made use of 60 Vbeta and 13 Jbeta primers. Libraries were prepared by immunoSEQ multiplex PCR; TCRdb keeps only in-frame clonotypes and omits some of them. Among 120,000 to 150,000 clones listed, about 82% were seen once. Trimming took 3 bases from V and 3 from J, leaving 9 bases between them. Looked up from germline, CDR1 is LNHDA and CDR2 is SQIVND (reference sequence). The length of the CDR3 is 14 residues. Sequenced: PBMCs. The sequence came from a male donor in good health and CMV-seronegative. V and J are TRBV19 and TRBJ2-1; possibly TRBD1 for D (5 bases). CDR3: CASSITRDYNEQFF. CDR3 bases: TGTGCCAGTAGTATTACCAGGGACTACAATGAGCAGTTCTTC.